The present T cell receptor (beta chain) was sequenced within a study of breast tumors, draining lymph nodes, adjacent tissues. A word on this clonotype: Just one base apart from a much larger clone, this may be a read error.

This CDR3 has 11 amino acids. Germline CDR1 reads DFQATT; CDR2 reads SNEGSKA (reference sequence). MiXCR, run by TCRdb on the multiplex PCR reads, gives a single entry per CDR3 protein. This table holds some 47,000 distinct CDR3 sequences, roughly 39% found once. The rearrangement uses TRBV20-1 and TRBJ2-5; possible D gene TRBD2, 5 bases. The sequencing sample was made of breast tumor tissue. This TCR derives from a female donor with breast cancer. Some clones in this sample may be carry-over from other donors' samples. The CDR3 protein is CGAIFGETQSF. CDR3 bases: TGCGGTGCTATTTTCGGGGAGACCCAGTCCTTC.